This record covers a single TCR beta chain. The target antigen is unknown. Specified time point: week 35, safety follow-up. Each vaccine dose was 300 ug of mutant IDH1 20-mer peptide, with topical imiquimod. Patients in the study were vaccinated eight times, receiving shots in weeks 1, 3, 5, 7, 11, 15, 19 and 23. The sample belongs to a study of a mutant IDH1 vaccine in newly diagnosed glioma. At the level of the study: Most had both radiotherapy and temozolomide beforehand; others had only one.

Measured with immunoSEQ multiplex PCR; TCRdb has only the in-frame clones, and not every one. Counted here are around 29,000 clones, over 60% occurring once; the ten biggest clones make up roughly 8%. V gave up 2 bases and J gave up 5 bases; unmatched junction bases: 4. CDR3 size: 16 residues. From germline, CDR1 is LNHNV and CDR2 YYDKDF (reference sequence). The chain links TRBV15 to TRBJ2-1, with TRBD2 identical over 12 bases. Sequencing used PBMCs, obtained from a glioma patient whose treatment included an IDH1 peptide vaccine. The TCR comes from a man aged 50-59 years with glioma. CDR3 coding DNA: TGTGCCACCAGCAGATCTCTAGCGGGGGGGAACAATGAGCAGTTCTTC. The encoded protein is CATSRSLAGGNNEQFF.